The text below deals with one T cell receptor (beta chain). This CDR3 has 12 residues. Trimming cost V 0 bases and J 12 bases, with 9 bases left between them. The draw of peripheral blood yielded around 9.6 milliliters from each donor. The data were obtained in a study of blood T cells in healthy people across ages. A second PCR, run for 7 to 11 cycles, used a sample-barcoded 5' primer plus a J-beta primer mix. Each CDR3 protein is one row after TCRdb ran MiXCR on the 5' RACE reads. Seen here are roughly 1.5 million distinct CDR3 sequences, around 40% observed once, and the top ten hold just over 4%. The sequenced material came from blood. This clonotype originated in a young woman in good health. V is TRBV12-3 or TRBV12-4 and J is TRBJ2-1; D remains unclear. For the CDR3, the DNA is TGTGCCAGCAGTTTAGCCGGACCCGGGCAGTTCTTC. Its translation: CASSLAGPGQFF.